The next 29 T cell receptor beta chains were all read from a single sample in a study of blood T cell repertoires in COVID-19. Data came from immunoSEQ multiplex PCR; TCRdb stores just in-frame clones and leaves some out. This table holds 35,000 to 50,000 clones, more than 75% found once. Sequenced material: peripheral blood. All receptors derive from a man in his 70s with active or convalescent COVID-19.

CDR3 nucleotide sequence: TGTGCCAGCAGCTTGGGACAGAATGAAAAACTGTTTTTT. Its protein is CASSLGQNEKLFF. The chain employs TRBV11-2 and TRBJ1-4, with TRBD1 matching 7 bases. V was clipped by 3 bases and J by 5 bases; unmatched bases: 0. This CDR3 is built from 13 residues. Germline CDR1 and CDR2: SGHAT and FQNNGV. The whole variable domain, filled in from reference TRBV11-2 and TRBJ1-4, reads EAGVAQSPRYKIIEKRQSVAFWCNPISGHATLYWYQQILGQGPKLLIQFQNNGVVDDSQLPKDRFSAERLKGVDSTLKIQPAKLEDSAVYLCASSLGQNEKLFFGSGTQLSVL.

J is TRBJ2-1 and V is TRBV4-2; a weak D match, TRBD1 (5 bases). This CDR3 is 17 amino acids long. Germline V lookup: CDR1 LGHNA, CDR2 YNFKEQ. V lost 3 bases and J lost 5, with 20 bases in between. CDR3: CASSQPTQDTTNNEQFF. The CDR3 bases are TGTGCCAGCAGCCAGCCCACTCAGGACACAACCAACAATGAGCAGTTCTTC.

In DNA, the CDR3 is TGCGCCAGCAGCCTCAGGGGATCTGGAAACACCATATATTTT. Protein: CASSLRGSGNTIYF. The V and J genes are TRBV5-1 and TRBJ1-3, with D possibly TRBD1 on 6 matching bases. V was shortened by 4 bases and J by 1 base, with 9 bases between the two germline ends. Germline V gene data show CDR1 as SGHRS and CDR2 as YFSETQ. The CDR3 has 14 residues.

The CDR3, as DNA: TGCGCCAGCAGCTTGGGTAATTTCCAAGAGACCCAGTACTTC. Residues: CASSLGNFQETQYF. The V call is TRBV5-1, the J call TRBJ2-5; D ambiguous. The CDR3 extends over 14 amino acids. Germline values: CDR1 SGHRS, CDR2 YFSETQ. The germline V and J ends were trimmed by 0 bases and 1 base, with 7 bases remaining between them.

This chain uses TRBV6-5 with TRBJ2-1; 9 bases line up with TRBD2. Looked up from germline, CDR1 is MNHEY and CDR2 is SVGAGI. The length of the CDR3 is 15 residues. Trimming at V came to 6 bases and at J to 2 bases, leaving 5 bases not matched to a gene. CDR3 nucleotide sequence: TGTGCCAGCAGCCACAGCGGGGGGACCTACAATGAGCAGTTCTTC. It specifies CASSHSGGTYNEQFF.

V is TRBV7-9 and J is TRBJ2-1; 7 positions match TRBD1. CDR1 SEHNR and CDR2 FQNEAQ come from the germline V gene (reference sequence). With V trimmed by 7 bases and J by 5 bases, 8 bases remained unmatched. The CDR3 extends over 14 amino acids. CDR3 sequence: CASTAGGSHNEQFF. CDR3 sequence (DNA): TGTGCCAGCACGGCAGGGGGTTCCCACAATGAGCAGTTCTTC. The full variable domain, completed using reference TRBV7-9 and TRBJ2-1, is DTGVSQNPRHKITKRGQNVTFRCDPISEHNRLYWYRQTLGQGPEFLTYFQNEAQLEKSRLLSDRFSAERPKGSFSTLEIQRTEQGDSAMYLCASTAGGSHNEQFFGPGTRLTVL.

This rearrangement joins TRBV4-1 to TRBJ1-4; D not certain. The CDR3 contains 15 residues. Trimming removed 1 base from V and 12 bases from J, with 18 bases in between. Germline CDR1 MGHRA, CDR2 YSYEKL. CDR3 loop: CASSQVPGSGVELFF. CDR3 nucleotide sequence: TGCGCCAGCAGCCAAGTCCCAGGTTCCGGCGTGGAACTGTTTTTT.

This clone has only one observation. The V gene is TRBV18, the J gene TRBJ2-3; D remains ambiguous. Looked up from germline, CDR1 is KGHSH and CDR2 is LQKENI. The CDR3 length is 14 residues. The V end was cut by 0 bases, the J end by 6 bases, with 10 bases between. DNA of the CDR3: TGTGCCAGCTCACCACCGATGGCGAGGGATACGCAGTATTTT. This encodes CASSPPMARDTQYF.

The rearrangement uses TRBV5-1 and TRBJ1-1, with D possibly TRBD1 on 5 matching bases. V gave up 0 bases and J gave up 1 base, with 19 bases separating them. This CDR3 is 18 amino acids long. The germline gives CDR1 SGHRS, CDR2 YFSETQ. CDR3 nucleotide sequence: TGCGCCAGCAGCTTGGGGCAAAGTTTAAGGGGAAAGAACACTGAAGCTTTCTTT. Translation: CASSLGQSLRGKNTEAFF.

The V gene is TRBV6-5, the J gene TRBJ1-6; 9 positions match TRBD1. With V trimmed by 7 bases and J by 10 bases, 8 bases remained unmatched. Germline loops: CDR1 MNHEY, CDR2 SVGAGI. The CDR3 sequence is 14 residues long. The CDR3 coding sequence is TGTGCCAGCACCAAGGGACAGGGAGGCTCACCCCTCCACTTT. It translates to CASTKGQGGSPLHF.

In this sample, this clone turned up a few times. The chain couples TRBV10-3 to TRBJ1-1; D uncertain. CDR1 and CDR2 from the germline V gene are ENHRY and SYGVKD. The CDR3 covers 13 residues. V was trimmed by 11 bases and J by 4 bases, leaving 17 bases between them. The CDR3 nucleotides read TGTGCCGTCGCTGCCGAGGGTACCACTGAAGCTTTCTTT. Translated, it gives CAVAAEGTTEAFF.

The sample holds one count of this clone. V usage is TRBV18 and J usage is TRBJ2-7; D is unclear. Looked up from germline, CDR1 is KGHSH and CDR2 is LQKENI. The CDR3 sequence is 14 residues long. Trimming removed 5 bases from V and 0 bases from J, with 11 bases in between. The DNA for the CDR3 is TGTGCCAGCTCAACAAAAGAATTCTCCTACGAGCAGTACTTC. As protein: CASSTKEFSYEQYF.

J is TRBJ1-2 and V is TRBV29-1; 9 bases map to TRBD1. The CDR3 has 14 residues. The V and J ends lost 4 bases and 3 bases, in that order; junction bases with no gene match: 6. Germline V gene data show CDR1 as SQVTM and CDR2 as ANQGSEA. CDR3 nucleotide sequence: TGCAGCGTTGTTGCCCGACAGGGGGACTATGGCTACACCTTC. Translated, it gives CSVVARQGDYGYTF.

The chain joins TRBV7-9 to TRBJ1-6; 7 positions match TRBD1. V lost 5 bases to trimming and J lost 7 bases; unmatched junction nucleotides: 2. The CDR3 consists of 13 residues. Germline V lookup: CDR1 SEHNR, CDR2 FQNEAQ (reference sequence). CDR3 sequence reads: CASSQGGNSPLHF. For the CDR3, the DNA is TGTGCCAGCAGCCAGGGGGGAAATTCACCCCTCCACTTT.

The V call is TRBV9, the J call TRBJ2-5; 7 positions agree with TRBD1. Trimming took 3 bases from V and 5 from J; bases not matched to a gene: 7. The length of the CDR3 is 14 residues. CDR1 and CDR2 from the germline V gene are SGDLS and YYNGEE. This chain's CDR3 is CASSGRQGRETQYF. DNA of the CDR3: TGTGCCAGCAGCGGGAGACAGGGTCGTGAGACCCAGTACTTC.

This clone has just a few counts. CDR3 in DNA: TGTGCCACCAGCAGACATGCGGGGACTGAAGCTTTCTTT. Residues: CATSRHAGTEAFF. The J gene is TRBJ1-1, the V gene TRBV15, with unresolved D. The CDR3 has 13 residues. The germline V gene encodes CDR1 LNHNV and CDR2 YYDKDF (reference sequence). V lost 2 bases, J lost 5 bases, and 9 bases lay in between.

V and J are TRBV27 and TRBJ2-1; 12 bases agree with TRBD2. Germline V lookup: CDR1 MNHEY, CDR2 SMNVEV (reference sequence). The V gene end was trimmed by 3 bases and the J gene end by 9 bases; junction bases not matched to a gene: 6. The CDR3 is made up of 15 amino acids. The CDR3 DNA is TGTGCCAGCAGTTTTTTGCGACTAGCGGGGGTTGAGCAGTTCTTC. It specifies CASSFLRLAGVEQFF.

This rearrangement joins TRBV5-1 to TRBJ2-7, with a weak D call TRBD1 (5 bases). This CDR3 spans 13 amino acids. Trimming pared 2 bases from V and 3 bases from J, leaving 9 bases between. Germline CDR1 and CDR2: SGHRS and YFSETQ. CDR3 region: CASSFTGDYEQYF. CDR3 in DNA: TGCGCCAGCAGCTTCACAGGCGACTACGAGCAGTACTTC. Based on the CDR3 plus reference TRBV5-1 and TRBJ2-7, the full variable domain is KAGVTQTPRYLIKTRGQQVTLSCSPISGHRSVSWYQQTPGQGLQFLFEYFSETQRNKGNFPGRFSGRQFSNSRSEMNVSTLELGDSALYLCASSFTGDYEQYFGPGTRLTVT.

This chain joins TRBV7-9 and TRBJ1-1; no firm D call. Germline-derived CDR1 and CDR2 are SEHNR and FQNEAQ (reference sequence). The CDR3 consists of 11 residues. The V end was cut by 3 bases, the J end by 5 bases, with 4 bases between. CDR3 DNA: TGTGCCAGCAGCTTGCTAACTGAAGCTTTCTTT. Amino acid sequence: CASSLLTEAFF.

The chain recombines TRBV5-6 with TRBJ1-5; D not resolved. Germline values: CDR1 SGHDT, CDR2 YYEEEE. The CDR3 totals 12 residues. The ends were cut back, 0 bases at V and 5 bases at J, with 3 bases in the middle. The CDR3, as DNA: TGTGCCAGCAGCTTGGTAGATCAGCCCCAGCATTTT. Protein product: CASSLVDQPQHF.

Judged by abundance, this clone is large. The chain has TRBV28 and TRBJ2-1; 8 bases agree with TRBD1. CDR3 size: 15 residues. The V gene's germline CDR1 is MDHEN and CDR2 SYDVKM. The trim removed 2 bases at V and 10 bases at J, leaving 10 bases unmatched. The CDR3 nucleotides are TGTGCCAGCAGTTTAGTAACAGGGGGAGCGAGAGAGCAGTTCTTC. Protein product: CASSLVTGGAREQFF. The full variable domain, rest sourced from reference TRBV28 and TRBJ2-1, is DVKVTQSSRYLVKRTGEKVFLECVQDMDHENMFWYRQDPGLGLRLIYFSYDVKMKEKGDIPEGYSVSREKKERFSLILESASTNQTSMYLCASSLVTGGAREQFFGPGTRLTVL.

J is TRBJ2-2 and V is TRBV7-2; TRBD1 agrees at 7 bases. This CDR3 contains 15 residues. The V and J ends lost 1 base and 6 bases, in that order; junction bases with no gene match: 5. Germline V gene lookup returns CDR1 SGHTA and CDR2 FQGNSA. The CDR3 region is CASSLVQGSAGELFF. CDR3 DNA: TGTGCCAGCAGCTTAGTACAGGGGTCGGCCGGGGAGCTGTTTTTT.

This clone has at least ten counts. The rearrangement links TRBV28 to TRBJ2-1; 8 positions agree with TRBD2. This CDR3 has 15 residues. V dropped 4 bases and J dropped 2; count of bases not matched to a gene: 4. CDR1 and CDR2 from the germline V gene are MDHEN and SYDVKM. The CDR3 spells CASSSDSGAYNEQFF. DNA for the CDR3: TGTGCCAGCAGTTCGGATAGCGGGGCCTACAATGAGCAGTTCTTC.

The chain combines TRBV7-6 with TRBJ2-1; D is unresolved. Per germline, CDR1 SGHVS and CDR2 FNYEAQ. V lost 1 base to trimming and J lost 0 bases, with 10 bases between them. The CDR3 has 16 residues. The CDR3 spells CASSLGAESSYNEQFF. CDR3 nucleotides: TGTGCCAGCAGCTTAGGAGCTGAAAGCTCCTACAATGAGCAGTTCTTC.

V and J are TRBV6-5 and TRBJ1-2, with 12 positions matching TRBD1. Trimming cost V 6 bases and J 8 bases; bases outside gene matches: 4. The CDR3 spans 13 residues. The germline V gene has CDR1 MNHEY and CDR2 SVGAGI. CDR3 nucleotides: TGTGCCAGCAGAGCCGGGACAGGGGGCGGCTACACCTTC. Its translation: CASRAGTGGGYTF.

This clone was detected a few times. The chain employs TRBV28 and TRBJ1-2; 9 positions match TRBD1. In germline, CDR1 is MDHEN, CDR2 SYDVKM. The CDR3 consists of 12 residues. Unmatched junction bases numbered 4, after V lost 7 bases and J lost 7 bases. The CDR3 region has the DNA TGTGCCAGCATGGACAGGGGACCTGGCTACACCTTC. This encodes CASMDRGPGYTF.

V usage is TRBV10-3 and J usage is TRBJ1-3; a weak D match, TRBD1 (5 bases). The germline V gene has CDR1 ENHRY and CDR2 SYGVKD. V dropped 5 bases and J dropped 0 bases, with 14 bases sitting between them. The CDR3 sequence is 16 residues long. The CDR3 DNA reads TGTGCCATCAGTCCCACCTGGGGGGACTCTGGAAACACCATATATTTT. This translates into CAISPTWGDSGNTIYF.

By share of the sample, this clone is medium-sized. This chain uses TRBV28 with TRBJ1-5, with D maybe TRBD1 (5 bases). Trimming took 3 bases from V and 4 from J, leaving 13 bases between them. The CDR3 sequence is 15 residues long. The germline gives CDR1 MDHEN, CDR2 SYDVKM. CDR3 coding DNA: TGTGCCAGCAGTTTTGCTGGACACCAGAATCAGCCCCAGCATTTT. Protein product: CASSFAGHQNQPQHF.

This clone has a single count. This chain links TRBV18 with TRBJ1-3, with unresolved D. Germline assignment: CDR1 KGHSH and CDR2 LQKENI. The CDR3 covers 15 residues. V was trimmed by 0 bases and J by 1 base, leaving 7 bases between them. CDR3 nucleotides: TGTGCCAGCTCACCACCAGGGAGGTCTGGAAACACCATATATTTT. This encodes CASSPPGRSGNTIYF.